This T cell receptor beta chain was obtained from a study of T-cell reconstitution after alpha-beta-depleted transplantation in children. Study results and caveats: T cells produced anew were the main source of T-cell counts and diversity one year after transplant. Surviving recipient T cells and thymic progenitors produced the high day-60 TCRbeta diversity seen in some patients. Expanded graft clones, several hundred of them, were reportedly the source of alpha-beta T cells about two months after transplant.

This CDR3 has 15 residues. V lost 6 bases and J 0 bases, leaving 17 bases between the germline ends. The V gene's germline CDR1 is SQVTM and CDR2 ANQGSEA. Remarks on this clonotype: Its antigen is undetermined.

The TCRbeta library incorporated unique molecular identifiers. TCRdb passed the PCR reads through MiXCR, listing each CDR3 protein once. The repertoire includes roughly 420,000 distinct CDR3 sequences, 15% to 20% of them detected once, and 25% to 35% sits in the top ten. The sequence came from a boy younger than two who had a stem cell transplant for Wiskott-Aldrich syndrome, so the T cells may come from the graft donor. The input for sequencing was PBMCs, mostly from graft donor cells, taken 360 days after TCRalphabeta/CD19-depleted stem cell transplant. J is TRBJ2-5 and V is TRBV29-1; D might be TRBD1 or TRBD2, each matching 5 bases. Here the CDR3 reads CSVWGGLWYQETQYF. Written as DNA, the CDR3 is TGCAGCGTGTGGGGCGGACTTTGGTACCAAGAGACCCAGTACTTC.